Listed below are T cell receptor beta chains from one sample, sequenced in a study of blood T cell repertoires in COVID-19. Data came from immunoSEQ multiplex PCR; TCRdb stores just in-frame clones and leaves some out. The repertoire has a few hundred thousand clones, nearly 90% of them found once; the top ten carry roughly 15%. Sequenced sample: PBMCs or T cells enriched from blood (not recorded which). The receptor set was obtained from a man in his thirties or forties who had been exposed to COVID-19. Both conserved end residues are part of each CDR3. D genes are given only for firm matches. Only part of the rows carry a size: once, few, many, or a class if the clone is expanded.

J: TRBJ2-3; D: TRBD2; V: TRBV2; size: NA; DNA: TGTGCCAGCAGTATAGCGGGGGGGCCCCAAGATACGCAGTATTTT; CDR3: CASSIAGGPQDTQYF
J: TRBJ2-5; D: TRBD2; V: TRBV5-1; size: NA; DNA: TGCGCCAGCAGCGAATTTAGCGGGGGGGCTGAGACCCAGTACTTC; CDR3: CASSEFSGGAETQYF
J: TRBJ2-5; D: NA; V: TRBV7-7; size: NA; DNA: TGTGCCAGCAGTGAACAGGGCACGCAAGAGACCCAGTACTTC; CDR3: CASSEQGTQETQYF
J: TRBJ2-4; D: NA; V: TRBV7-9; size: once; DNA: TGTGCCAGCAGCTTCGGGACACCGGTTAACATTCAGTACTTC; CDR3: CASSFGTPVNIQYF
J: TRBJ2-1; D: TRBD1; V: TRBV19; size: NA; DNA: TGTGCCAGTAGTATGGCGGGACAGGGACGGGATGAGCAGTTCTTC; CDR3: CASSMAGQGRDEQFF
J: TRBJ1-2; D: NA; V: TRBV2; size: NA; DNA: TGTGCCAGCAGTGAAGCACGGGGGTTGGGGGGCTACACCTTC; CDR3: CASSEARGLGGYTF
J: TRBJ2-1; D: NA; V: TRBV2; size: NA; DNA: TGTGCCAGCAGTGTCAGAAATGAGCAGTTCTTC; CDR3: CASSVRNEQFF
J: TRBJ1-4; D: TRBD1; V: TRBV6-7; size: NA; DNA: TGTGCCAGCACCACTTTAAGACAGGGGGCCAGGCGGACTAATGAAAAACTGTTTTTT; CDR3: CASTTLRQGARRTNEKLFF
J: TRBJ2-3; D: NA; V: TRBV19; size: NA; DNA: TGTGCCAGTAGTATAGAAACCCCTACTAGCACAGATACGCAGTATTTT; CDR3: CASSIETPTSTDTQYF
J: TRBJ1-6; D: TRBD1; V: TRBV27; size: NA; DNA: TGTGCCAGCAGAACAGGGGTATATAATTCACCCCTCCACTTT; CDR3: CASRTGVYNSPLHF
J: TRBJ2-3; D: TRBD2; V: TRBV10-2; size: NA; DNA: TGCGCCAGCACCGAACCTAAAGCGGGGACGCAGTATTTT; CDR3: CASTEPKAGTQYF
J: TRBJ2-5; D: NA; V: TRBV14; size: many; DNA: TGTGCCAGCAGCCAATACAGGGATGGAGAGACCCAGTACTTC; CDR3: CASSQYRDGETQYF
J: TRBJ2-2; D: NA; V: TRBV7-9; size: NA; DNA: TGTGCCAGCAGCTTGATCGGCGGGGGCGTCACCGGGGAGCTGTTTTTT; CDR3: CASSLIGGGVTGELFF
J: TRBJ1-2; D: NA; V: TRBV7-2; size: NA; DNA: TGTGCCAGCAGCTTAGTACAGGCCGATTATGGCTACACCTTC; CDR3: CASSLVQADYGYTF
J: TRBJ2-3; D: NA; V: TRBV20-1; size: NA; DNA: TGCAGTGCTAGTTATCAACAGGGCGCCACAGATACGCAGTATTTT; CDR3: CSASYQQGATDTQYF
J: TRBJ1-2; D: NA; V: TRBV19; size: NA; DNA: TGTGCCAGTAGTCCCTCGAACAGGCCCCAAGGAGGCTACACCTTC; CDR3: CASSPSNRPQGGYTF
J: TRBJ1-2; D: NA; V: TRBV5-1; size: NA; DNA: TGCGCCAGCAGCCCTGGGCAGGGCCCATATGGCTACACCTTC; CDR3: CASSPGQGPYGYTF
J: TRBJ2-7; D: NA; V: TRBV30; size: NA; DNA: TGTGCCTGGAGCGCAGCCGGGGGGCGCATTTCCTACGAGCAGTACTTC; CDR3: CAWSAAGGRISYEQYF
J: TRBJ2-5; D: NA; V: TRBV4-1; size: NA; DNA: TGCGCCAGCAGCCAAGATTCAGGGGTCGGGGAGACCCAGTACTTC; CDR3: CASSQDSGVGETQYF
J: TRBJ1-4; D: NA; V: TRBV27; size: NA; DNA: TGTGCCAGCAGTTACCTTTCTTCCGGGGATGAAAAACTGTTTTTT; CDR3: CASSYLSSGDEKLFF
J: TRBJ1-2; D: TRBD1; V: TRBV6-2/TRBV6-3; size: NA; DNA: TGTGCCAGCAGTGACAGGGCATATGGCTACACCTTC; CDR3: CASSDRAYGYTF
J: TRBJ1-2; D: TRBD1; V: TRBV6-5; size: NA; DNA: TGTGCCAGCAAAAAAGACAGGGGGCCTGGAGGCTACACCTTC; CDR3: CASKKDRGPGGYTF
J: TRBJ2-2; D: NA; V: TRBV14; size: NA; DNA: TGTGCCAGCAGCCAAGATCCGGACAGTCAGAACACCGGGGAGCTGTTTTTT; CDR3: CASSQDPDSQNTGELFF
J: TRBJ2-7; D: NA; V: TRBV6-2/TRBV6-3; size: NA; DNA: TGTGCCAGCAGTCTAGGGGACGAGCAGTACTTC; CDR3: CASSLGDEQYF
J: TRBJ1-5; D: TRBD1; V: TRBV6-5; size: NA; DNA: TGTGCCAGCAAGGGGGCTCCGGGGCCCCAGCATTTT; CDR3: CASKGAPGPQHF
J: TRBJ1-2; D: NA; V: TRBV2; size: NA; DNA: TGTGCCAGCACTCAAGACAGGTTTGGCTACACCTTC; CDR3: CASTQDRFGYTF
J: TRBJ1-2; D: NA; V: TRBV7-2; size: few; DNA: TGTGCCAGCAGCAACGGTAGAAGTCTTTATGGCTACACCTTC; CDR3: CASSNGRSLYGYTF
J: TRBJ1-1; D: TRBD1; V: TRBV30; size: NA; DNA: TGTGCCTGGAGTGGCCCGGGGACAGGGGGAATCCAGAACACTGAAGCTTTCTTT; CDR3: CAWSGPGTGGIQNTEAFF
J: TRBJ2-7; D: NA; V: TRBV5-5; size: NA; DNA: TGTGCCAGCAGCTTGGAGATGCGTTGGGGCGGCGAGCAGTACTTC; CDR3: CASSLEMRWGGEQYF
J: TRBJ2-1; D: TRBD2; V: TRBV6-5; size: NA; DNA: TGTGCCAGCAGTTACGTCGGGGGGACTTACAATGAGCAGTTCTTC; CDR3: CASSYVGGTYNEQFF
J: TRBJ1-2; D: TRBD1; V: TRBV6-5; size: NA; DNA: TGTGCCAGCAGTTACCATTCGACAGGGGATGGCTATGGCTACACCTTC; CDR3: CASSYHSTGDGYGYTF
J: TRBJ1-3; D: NA; V: TRBV6-5; size: NA; DNA: TGTGCCAGCAGTCCTTTGGCCCTGGGAAACACCATATATTTT; CDR3: CASSPLALGNTIYF
J: TRBJ1-6; D: NA; V: TRBV27; size: NA; DNA: TGTGCCAGCAAAAACCGGCCAGGGGACAATTCACCCCTCCACTTT; CDR3: CASKNRPGDNSPLHF
J: TRBJ2-3; D: TRBD2; V: TRBV3-1/TRBV3-2; size: NA; DNA: TGTGCCAGCAGCCACCTCGGCGGGGGGGAGGCAGATACGCAGTATTTT; CDR3: CASSHLGGGEADTQYF
J: TRBJ2-7; D: NA; V: TRBV5-4; size: NA; DNA: TGTGCCAGCAGCTTCGGGACCGAACGAGGGGGTGTGCAGTACTTC; CDR3: CASSFGTERGGVQYF
J: TRBJ2-7; D: TRBD1; V: TRBV5-4; size: few; DNA: TGTGCCAGCAGCTTGGCGGGCGGGACAGGGGTCGAGCAGTACTTC; CDR3: CASSLAGGTGVEQYF
J: TRBJ2-7; D: TRBD1; V: TRBV18; size: NA; DNA: TGTGCCAGCTCACCGGCAGGGGGCCACGAGCAGTACTTC; CDR3: CASSPAGGHEQYF
J: TRBJ2-3; D: NA; V: TRBV11-2; size: NA; DNA: TGTGCCAGCAGCTTAGGACTAGTTCCTGCAGATACGCAGTATTTT; CDR3: CASSLGLVPADTQYF
J: TRBJ1-6; D: NA; V: TRBV27; size: once; DNA: TGTGCCAGCAGTAGCGACAGCCCCTATAATTCACCCCTCCACTTT; CDR3: CASSSDSPYNSPLHF
J: TRBJ2-7; D: TRBD1; V: TRBV6-5; size: NA; DNA: TGTGCCAGCACCGTGGGGACAGGTTTCCACGAGCAGTACTTC; CDR3: CASTVGTGFHEQYF
J: TRBJ2-7; D: TRBD2; V: TRBV27; size: NA; DNA: TGTGCCAGCCCCCCTGGTGGAGCGGGGGGAACCTACGAGCAGTACTTC; CDR3: CASPPGGAGGTYEQYF
J: TRBJ2-1; D: TRBD2; V: TRBV3-1/TRBV3-2; size: NA; DNA: TGTGCCAGCAGCCAAGAAGCGGGACTAGCAAGTGAGCAGTTCTTC; CDR3: CASSQEAGLASEQFF
J: TRBJ2-5; D: TRBD2; V: TRBV10-3; size: NA; DNA: TGTGCCATCAGTCCGTTACCGGGACTAGGCGAGACCCAGTACTTC; CDR3: CAISPLPGLGETQYF
J: TRBJ1-5; D: TRBD1; V: TRBV4-2; size: NA; DNA: TGTGCCAGCAGACTCGGGACAGCTACGAACAATCAGCCCCAGCATTTT; CDR3: CASRLGTATNNQPQHF
J: TRBJ1-3; D: NA; V: TRBV15; size: NA; DNA: TGTGCCACCAGCAGAGAATCAGGGGCTGGAAACACCATATATTTT; CDR3: CATSRESGAGNTIYF
J: TRBJ2-2; D: TRBD1; V: TRBV27; size: NA; DNA: TGTGCCAGCAGTTCCTGGACAGGGTTGGGCACCGGGGAGCTGTTTTTT; CDR3: CASSSWTGLGTGELFF
J: TRBJ2-3; D: NA; V: TRBV20-1; size: NA; DNA: TGCAGTGCTAGAGTACAAGATACGCAGTATTTT; CDR3: CSARVQDTQYF
J: TRBJ1-1; D: TRBD1; V: TRBV4-2; size: NA; DNA: TGTGCCAGCAGCCAAGGTAGGGACAGGATGACTGAAGCTTTCTTT; CDR3: CASSQGRDRMTEAFF
J: TRBJ1-2; D: NA; V: TRBV25-1; size: NA; DNA: TGTGCCAGCAGTGAAGGTGGGGGGGCGCCTAGTCGCGGCTACACCTTC; CDR3: CASSEGGGAPSRGYTF
J: TRBJ2-1; D: TRBD1; V: TRBV27; size: NA; DNA: TGTGCCAGCAGCCCACAGGGGGCCCATGAGCAGTTCTTC; CDR3: CASSPQGAHEQFF
J: TRBJ2-5; D: TRBD1; V: TRBV5-1; size: NA; DNA: TGCGCCAGCAGTGCCACAGGGGGCGGAGAGACCCAGTACTTC; CDR3: CASSATGGGETQYF
J: TRBJ1-2; D: NA; V: TRBV21-1; size: NA; DNA: TGTGCAGGCGGTCTCGGGACAGGGAATGGCTACACCTTC; CDR3: CAGGLGTGNGYTF
J: TRBJ1-6; D: NA; V: TRBV15; size: NA; DNA: TGTGCCACCAGCAGAGATGTTCCGGAGCTTGGATCACCCCTCCACTTT; CDR3: CATSRDVPELGSPLHF
J: TRBJ1-5; D: TRBD1; V: TRBV11-2; size: NA; DNA: TGTGCCAGCAGCTTGGCCGGGACAGGGAATCAGCCCCAGCATTTT; CDR3: CASSLAGTGNQPQHF
J: TRBJ2-2; D: TRBD1; V: TRBV30; size: once; DNA: TGTGCCTGGAGTTGGGGCAGGGGGCTAAACACCGGGGAGCTGTTTTTT; CDR3: CAWSWGRGLNTGELFF